Included here is one T cell receptor (beta chain) sequence, with context. The table came from immunoSEQ multiplex PCR; TCRdb's copy has only in-frame clones and leaves some out. The table includes 200,000 to 250,000 clones, 87% detected once. The data stem from a study of blood T cell repertoires in COVID-19. Material for sequencing was PBMCs or T cells enriched from blood (not recorded which). The source of this sequence is a man aged 18-30 years with acute COVID-19.

The CDR3 protein is CASSYGLAGAGETQYF. The CDR3 coding sequence is TGTGCCAGCAGTTACGGACTAGCGGGAGCTGGAGAGACCCAGTACTTC. V usage is TRBV28 and J usage is TRBJ2-5, with 13 bases matching TRBD2. This CDR3 is built from 16 residues. The germline gives CDR1 MDHEN, CDR2 SYDVKM. Trimming at V came to 4 bases and at J to 4 bases, leaving 6 bases not matched to a gene.